A selection of T cell receptor beta chains follows, all from one sample in a study of blood T cell repertoires in COVID-19. Method: immunoSEQ multiplex PCR; TCRdb's copy keeps in-frame clones and lacks some. The repertoire holds about 300,000 clones, with about 85% as singletons. Sequenced: PBMCs or T cells enriched from blood (not recorded which). These receptors originate from a woman in her thirties who had been exposed to COVID-19. The CDR3 runs from the conserved cysteine through the conserved F or W. The D gene is left open where the match is weak. The listing skips clone size in some rows; elsewhere it reads once, few, many or a size class.

J,size,D,V,DNA,CDR3
TRBJ2-1,-,TRBD2,TRBV28,TGTGCCAGCAGTTCCCATAGCGGGGGGCTGGTGGATGAGCAGTTCTTC,CASSSHSGGLVDEQFF
TRBJ1-3,-,-,TRBV11-2,TGTGCCAGCAGCTTCCAGGGTGTCTCTGGAAACACCATATATTTT,CASSFQGVSGNTIYF
TRBJ1-1,-,TRBD1,TRBV6-4,TGTGCCAGCAGTGACTCGAAGGGGGCTACTGAAGCTTTCTTT,CASSDSKGATEAFF
TRBJ1-4,-,TRBD1,TRBV30,TGTGCCTGGAGCCCCGGACAGGCTGGACTGTTTTTT,CAWSPGQAGLFF
TRBJ2-7,-,-,TRBV5-1,TGCGCCAGCAGCTTGGCGGCAGGGGTCCTCTCCTACGAGCAGTACTTC,CASSLAAGVLSYEQYF
TRBJ2-4,-,TRBD2,TRBV9,TGTGCCAGCAGCCTAAGCTCCACTAGCGAAAACATTCAGTACTTC,CASSLSSTSENIQYF
TRBJ2-3,-,-,TRBV11-2,TGTGCCAGCAGCTTAGGAAGCGGGAGCACAGATACGCAGTATTTT,CASSLGSGSTDTQYF
TRBJ2-5,-,-,TRBV5-1,TGCGCCAGCAGCGTTGGAAGGAGGGCGGAGACCCAGTACTTC,CASSVGRRAETQYF
TRBJ1-4,-,TRBD1,TRBV19,TGTGCCAGTAGTATCTCGGACAGGGCGTCGGGTAATGAAAAACTGTTTTTT,CASSISDRASGNEKLFF
TRBJ2-1,-,-,TRBV24-1,TGTGCCACCAGTGTCGGGTACAATGAGCAGTTCTTC,CATSVGYNEQFF
TRBJ1-1,-,TRBD1,TRBV3-1/TRBV3-2,TGTGCCAGCAGCCGTTCGGAGACAGGGTTAGTAGCTTTCTTT,CASSRSETGLVAFF
TRBJ1-5,-,-,TRBV30,TGTGCCTGGAGTCGAGGAGGGGGCAATCAGCCCCAGCATTTT,CAWSRGGGNQPQHF
TRBJ1-1,-,-,TRBV30,TGTGCCTGGAGTGTAGGGCAGGGGAACACTGAAGCTTTCTTT,CAWSVGQGNTEAFF
TRBJ2-1,-,-,TRBV11-2,TGTGCCAGCAGCTTAATCCCAGACAGCTCCTACAATGAGCAGTTCTTC,CASSLIPDSSYNEQFF
TRBJ2-7,-,-,TRBV6-5,TGTGCCAGCTCCCAGACTGGGAGCTCCTACGAGCAGTACTTC,CASSQTGSSYEQYF
TRBJ2-7,-,-,TRBV24-1,TGTGCCACCAGTGACCCCTCCGCCTACGAGCAGTACTTC,CATSDPSAYEQYF
TRBJ1-4,-,-,TRBV9,TGTGCCAGCAGCGTAGGGCAGGGGAATGAAAAACTGTTTTTT,CASSVGQGNEKLFF
TRBJ1-3,few,-,TRBV18,TGTGCCAGCTCCCGGGGCTCTGGAAACACCATATATTTT,CASSRGSGNTIYF
TRBJ1-3,-,-,TRBV11-2,TGTGCCAGCGGACACTCTGGAAACACCATATATTTT,CASGHSGNTIYF
TRBJ1-2,-,-,TRBV28,TGTGCCAGCAGTTATACTAACTATGGCTACACCTTC,CASSYTNYGYTF
TRBJ2-7,-,TRBD2,TRBV24-1,TGTGCCACCAGTAGGGCTAGCGGGACATACGAGCAGTACTTC,CATSRASGTYEQYF
TRBJ1-6,-,-,TRBV5-1,TGCGCCAGCAGCTTGGACAGCATTTATAATTCACCCCTCCACTTT,CASSLDSIYNSPLHF
TRBJ1-5,-,-,TRBV10-3,TGTGCCATCAGTGAAGAGGGTCAGCCCCAGCATTTT,CAISEEGQPQHF
TRBJ1-2,-,TRBD1,TRBV7-8,TGTGCCAGCAGCCTCGGGACAGGGGGCGCGTTAGGCTACACCTTC,CASSLGTGGALGYTF
TRBJ2-1,-,-,TRBV9,TGTGCCAGCAGCGTAGGGAGCGAGAACAATGAGCAGTTCTTC,CASSVGSENNEQFF
TRBJ2-5,-,TRBD1,TRBV5-1,TGCGCCAGCAGGGTTGGCCAGGGGGTAGAGACCCAGTACTTC,CASRVGQGVETQYF